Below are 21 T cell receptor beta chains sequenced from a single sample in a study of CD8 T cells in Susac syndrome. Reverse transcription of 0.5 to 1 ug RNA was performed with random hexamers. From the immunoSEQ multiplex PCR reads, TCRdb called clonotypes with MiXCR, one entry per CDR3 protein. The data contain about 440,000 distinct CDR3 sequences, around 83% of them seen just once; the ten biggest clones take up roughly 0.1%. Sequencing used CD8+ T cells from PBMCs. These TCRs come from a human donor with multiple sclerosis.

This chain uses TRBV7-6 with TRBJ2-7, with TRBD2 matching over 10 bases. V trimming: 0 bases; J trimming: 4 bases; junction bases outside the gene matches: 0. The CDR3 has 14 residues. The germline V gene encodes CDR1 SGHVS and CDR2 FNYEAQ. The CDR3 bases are TGTGCCAGCAGCTTAGCACTAGCGGGGTACGAGCAGTACTTC. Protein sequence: CASSLALAGYEQYF.

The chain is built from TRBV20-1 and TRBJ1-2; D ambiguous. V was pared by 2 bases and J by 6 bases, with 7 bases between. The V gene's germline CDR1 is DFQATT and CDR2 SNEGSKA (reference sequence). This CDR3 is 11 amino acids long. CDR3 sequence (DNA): TGCAGTGCTAGAATCGTTGATGGCTACACCTTC. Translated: CSARIVDGYTF.

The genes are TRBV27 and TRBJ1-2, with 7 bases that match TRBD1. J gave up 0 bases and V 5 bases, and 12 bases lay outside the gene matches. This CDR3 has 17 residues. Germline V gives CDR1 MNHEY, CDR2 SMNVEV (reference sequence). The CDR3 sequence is CASSITPPGQTNYGYTF. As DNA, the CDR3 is TGTGCCAGCAGTATCACCCCCCCGGGACAGACTAACTATGGCTACACCTTC.

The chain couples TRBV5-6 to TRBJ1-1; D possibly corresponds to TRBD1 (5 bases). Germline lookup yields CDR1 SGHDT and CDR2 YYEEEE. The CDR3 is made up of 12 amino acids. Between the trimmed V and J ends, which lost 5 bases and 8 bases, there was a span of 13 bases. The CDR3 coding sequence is TGTGCCAGCAGTTACGGGGGAGGAGAAGCTTTCTTT. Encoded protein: CASSYGGGEAFF.

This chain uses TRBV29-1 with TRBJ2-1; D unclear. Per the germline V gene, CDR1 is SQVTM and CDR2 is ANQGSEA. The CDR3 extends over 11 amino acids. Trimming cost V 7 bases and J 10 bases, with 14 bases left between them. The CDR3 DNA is TGCAGCGGCGGCGAAACCTACGAGCAGTTCTTC. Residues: CSGGETYEQFF.

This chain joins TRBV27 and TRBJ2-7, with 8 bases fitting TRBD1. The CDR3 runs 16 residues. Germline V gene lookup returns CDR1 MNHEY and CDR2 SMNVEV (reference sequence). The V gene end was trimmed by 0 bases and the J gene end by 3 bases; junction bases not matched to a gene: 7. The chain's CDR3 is CASSLSGQGAIYEQYF. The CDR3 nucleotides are TGTGCCAGCAGTTTATCGGGGCAGGGGGCAATCTACGAGCAGTACTTC.

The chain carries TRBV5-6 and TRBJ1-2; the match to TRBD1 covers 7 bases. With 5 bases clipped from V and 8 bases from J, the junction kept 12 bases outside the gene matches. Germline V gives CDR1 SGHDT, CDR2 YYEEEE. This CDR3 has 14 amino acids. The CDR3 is CASSFRQGQKGYTF. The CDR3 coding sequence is TGTGCCAGCAGTTTTCGACAGGGCCAGAAAGGCTACACCTTC.

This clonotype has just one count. The CDR3 protein is CASSPPLHKTYNEQFF. The CDR3 DNA reads as TGTGCCAGCAGCCCCCCGCTTCACAAAACCTACAATGAGCAGTTCTTC. The rearrangement uses TRBV9 and TRBJ2-1; D uncertain. CDR3 length: 16 residues. V was pared by 4 bases and J by 2 bases, with 16 bases between. Per germline, CDR1 SGDLS and CDR2 YYNGEE.

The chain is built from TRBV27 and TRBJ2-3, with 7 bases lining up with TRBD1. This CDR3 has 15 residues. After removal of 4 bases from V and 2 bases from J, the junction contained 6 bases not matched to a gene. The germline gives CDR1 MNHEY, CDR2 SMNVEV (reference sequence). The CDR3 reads CASSSWDSLTDTQYF. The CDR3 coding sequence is TGTGCCAGCAGTTCTTGGGACAGCCTCACAGATACGCAGTATTTT.

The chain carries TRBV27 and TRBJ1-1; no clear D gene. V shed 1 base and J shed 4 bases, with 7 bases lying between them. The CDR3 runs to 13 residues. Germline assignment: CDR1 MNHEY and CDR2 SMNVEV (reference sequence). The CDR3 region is CASSLYVSTEAFF. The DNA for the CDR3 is TGTGCCAGCAGTTTATACGTAAGCACTGAAGCTTTCTTT.

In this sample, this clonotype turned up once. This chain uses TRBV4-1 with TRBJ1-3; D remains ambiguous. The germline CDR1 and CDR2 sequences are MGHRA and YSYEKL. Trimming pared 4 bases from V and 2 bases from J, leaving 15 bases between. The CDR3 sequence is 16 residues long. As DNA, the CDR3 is TGCGCCAGCAGCCGAGCCATGCGGGCAACTGGAAACACCATATATTTT. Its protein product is CASSRAMRATGNTIYF.

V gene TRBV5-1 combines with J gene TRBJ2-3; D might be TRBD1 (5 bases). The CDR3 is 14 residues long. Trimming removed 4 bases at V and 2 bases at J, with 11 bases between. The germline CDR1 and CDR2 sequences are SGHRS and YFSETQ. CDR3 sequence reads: CASSPDTSTDTQYF. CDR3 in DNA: TGCGCCAGCAGCCCGGACACCTCCACAGATACGCAGTATTTT.

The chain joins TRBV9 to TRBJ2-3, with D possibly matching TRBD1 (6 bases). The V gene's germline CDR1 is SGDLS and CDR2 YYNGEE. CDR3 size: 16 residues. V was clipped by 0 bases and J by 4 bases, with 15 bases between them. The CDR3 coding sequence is TGTGCCAGCAGCGTAGCTCAGGGGTTTGGGGCAGATACGCAGTATTTT. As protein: CASSVAQGFGADTQYF.

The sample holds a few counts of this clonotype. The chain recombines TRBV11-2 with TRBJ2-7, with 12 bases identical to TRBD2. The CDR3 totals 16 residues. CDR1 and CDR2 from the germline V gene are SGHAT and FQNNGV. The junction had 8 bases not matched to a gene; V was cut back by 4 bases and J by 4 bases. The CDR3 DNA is TGTGCCAGCAGCTCGCGGACTAGCGGGGACCATTACGAGCAGTACTTC. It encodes CASSSRTSGDHYEQYF.

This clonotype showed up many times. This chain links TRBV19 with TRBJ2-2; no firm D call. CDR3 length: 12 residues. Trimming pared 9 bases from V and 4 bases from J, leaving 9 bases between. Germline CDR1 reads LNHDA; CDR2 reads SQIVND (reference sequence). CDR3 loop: CASSPGTGELFF. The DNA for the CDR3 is TGTGCCAGCAGCCCGGGCACCGGGGAGCTGTTTTTT.

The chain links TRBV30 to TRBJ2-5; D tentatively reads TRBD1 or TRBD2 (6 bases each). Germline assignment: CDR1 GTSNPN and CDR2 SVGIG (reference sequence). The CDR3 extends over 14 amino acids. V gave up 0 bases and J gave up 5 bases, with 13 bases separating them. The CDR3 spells CAWSVRGGWETQYF. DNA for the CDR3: TGTGCCTGGAGTGTGAGAGGGGGGTGGGAGACCCAGTACTTC.

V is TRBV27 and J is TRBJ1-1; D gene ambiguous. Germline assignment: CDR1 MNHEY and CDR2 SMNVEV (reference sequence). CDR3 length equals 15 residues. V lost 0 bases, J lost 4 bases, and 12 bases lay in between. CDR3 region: CASSLSRGLLTEAFF. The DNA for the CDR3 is TGTGCCAGCAGTTTATCGAGAGGGCTCCTCACTGAAGCTTTCTTT.

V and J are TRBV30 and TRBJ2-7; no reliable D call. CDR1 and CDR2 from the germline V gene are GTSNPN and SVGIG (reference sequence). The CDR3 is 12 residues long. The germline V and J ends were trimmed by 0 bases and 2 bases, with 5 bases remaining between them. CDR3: CAWSVGAYEQYF. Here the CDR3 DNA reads TGTGCCTGGAGTGTAGGCGCCTACGAGCAGTACTTC.

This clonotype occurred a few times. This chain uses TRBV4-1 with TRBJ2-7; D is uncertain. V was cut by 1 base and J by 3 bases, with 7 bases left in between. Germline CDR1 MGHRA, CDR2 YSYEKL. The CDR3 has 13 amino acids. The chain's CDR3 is CASSQVASYEQYF. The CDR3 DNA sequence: TGCGCCAGCAGCCAAGTCGCCAGCTACGAGCAGTACTTC.

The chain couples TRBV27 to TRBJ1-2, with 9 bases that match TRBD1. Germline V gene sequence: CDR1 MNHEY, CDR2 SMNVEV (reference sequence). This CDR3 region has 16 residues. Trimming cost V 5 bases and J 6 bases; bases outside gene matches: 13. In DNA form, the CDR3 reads TGTGCCAGCAGTCTAACGGGACAGGGAGCCCTGGATGGCTACACCTTC. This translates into CASSLTGQGALDGYTF.

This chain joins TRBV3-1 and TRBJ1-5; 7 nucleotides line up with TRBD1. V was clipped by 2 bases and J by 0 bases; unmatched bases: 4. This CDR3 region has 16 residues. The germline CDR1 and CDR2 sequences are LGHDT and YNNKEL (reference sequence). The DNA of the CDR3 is TGTGCCAGCAGCCAACCTACAGGGGATAGCAATCAGCCCCAGCATTTT. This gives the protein CASSQPTGDSNQPQHF.